The 21 T cell receptor beta chains in this list originate from one sample, sequenced in a study of Ad26.COV2.S vaccination and SARS-CoV-2 variants. The repertoire was sequenced with immunoSEQ multiplex PCR; TCRdb's copy has only in-frame clones and lacks some. The table has around 300,000 clones, roughly nine tenths seen once. As to treatment: 19 received Ad26.COV2.S at low or high dose, single or two shots; 5 received placebo; per-sample allocation not given. Samples came from day 63 after the first vaccine or placebo injection. This specimen was peripheral blood, taken in a trial of Ad26.COV2.S vaccine versus placebo. These receptor sequences come from a person aged 18-60 years who received the Ad26.COV2.S COVID-19 vaccine or a placebo.

For the CDR3, the DNA is TGTGCCAGCAGCTTAGGCGGGACAGGCGGGGGGACTGAAGCTTTCTTT. This gives the protein CASSLGGTGGGTEAFF. V usage is TRBV7-2 and J usage is TRBJ1-1; 8 nucleotides align to TRBD1. This CDR3 has 16 residues. Germline trimming cut 1 base from V and 5 bases from J; bases unmatched to any gene: 9. CDR1 SGHTA and CDR2 FQGNSA come from the germline V gene.

The V and J genes are TRBV5-5 and TRBJ2-7; 8 nucleotides align to TRBD2. CDR3 length: 14 residues. CDR1 and CDR2 from the germline V gene are SGHKS and YYEKEE (reference sequence). J lost 1 base, V lost 3 bases, and 3 bases had no gene match. CDR3 coding DNA: TGTGCCAGCAGCTCCCCGGGAGGGTCCTACGAGCAGTACTTC. Residues: CASSSPGGSYEQYF.

The CDR3 region is CASSQDWVGLSLQETQYF. The CDR3 bases are TGTGCCAGCAGCCAAGATTGGGTCGGACTATCCTTACAAGAGACCCAGTACTTC. The J gene is TRBJ2-5, the V gene TRBV14; D possibly corresponds to TRBD2 (6 bases). The V end was cut by 0 bases, the J end by 2 bases, with 19 bases between. CDR1 is SGHDN, CDR2 FVKESK, per germline. The CDR3 is 18 amino acids.

V is TRBV4-3 and J is TRBJ1-5; tentatively, D is TRBD1 (5 bases). The length of the CDR3 is 17 residues. CDR1 and CDR2 (germline): LGHNA, YSLEER. V was cut by 4 bases and J by 0 bases, with 16 bases left in between. CDR3 amino acids: CASSPSGTDYSNQPQHF. In nucleotides, the CDR3 is TGCGCCAGCAGCCCAAGCGGGACCGACTATAGCAATCAGCCCCAGCATTTT.

This chain joins TRBV10-2 and TRBJ1-2; no reliable D call. Trimming left V 7 bases short and J 0 bases short, with 9 bases between. The length of the CDR3 is 13 residues. Per the germline V gene, CDR1 is WSHSY and CDR2 is SAAADI. CDR3 residues: CASTLNSNYGYTF. For the CDR3, the DNA is TGCGCCAGCACTCTGAACTCTAACTATGGCTACACCTTC.

The chain employs TRBV9 and TRBJ1-6; 8 nucleotides line up with TRBD1. After removal of 4 bases from V and 0 bases from J, the junction contained 12 bases not matched to a gene. This CDR3 spans 19 amino acids. CDR1 is SGDLS, CDR2 YYNGEE, per germline. CDR3 amino acids: CASSYGTGILGSYNSPLHF. The DNA for the CDR3 is TGTGCCAGCAGCTACGGGACAGGCATCCTTGGCTCCTATAATTCACCCCTCCACTTT.

The chain combines TRBV10-1 with TRBJ1-1, with 8 bases lining up with TRBD1. This CDR3 contains 16 residues. Trimming took 3 bases from V and 4 from J; bases not matched to a gene: 10. Germline lookup yields CDR1 WNHNN and CDR2 SYGVQD (reference sequence). The chain's CDR3 is CASSDFRTGIGTEAFF. The CDR3, as DNA: TGCGCCAGCAGTGATTTCAGGACAGGGATCGGCACTGAAGCTTTCTTT.

Here the CDR3 reads CASSPDREFGELFF. The DNA for the CDR3 is TGTGCCAGCAGCCCCGACAGGGAGTTCGGGGAGCTGTTTTTT. V usage is TRBV11-2 and J usage is TRBJ2-2, with 7 bases fitting TRBD1. Germline assignment: CDR1 SGHAT and CDR2 FQNNGV. V trimming: 5 bases; J trimming: 7 bases; junction bases outside the gene matches: 7. The CDR3 totals 14 residues.

CDR3 bases: TGTGCCAGCAGCTTAAGCAGGGATAATGAAAAACTGTTTTTT. This translates into CASSLSRDNEKLFF. The chain carries TRBV7-2 and TRBJ1-4; tentatively, D is TRBD1 (5 bases). The CDR3 length is 14 residues. Trimming took off 2 bases at V and 4 bases at J, with 8 bases between the two ends. The germline V gene encodes CDR1 SGHTA and CDR2 FQGNSA.

Only one count was recorded for this clone. The chain has TRBV5-4 and TRBJ1-2; TRBD1 matches 11 bases. CDR1 and CDR2 (germline): SGHNT, YYREEE (reference sequence). The CDR3 is 13 residues long. J lost 7 bases, V lost 5 bases, and 4 bases had no gene match. The CDR3 region has the DNA TGTGCCAGCAGTCTGGACAGGGGGCTTGGCTACACCTTC. It codes for CASSLDRGLGYTF.

This sequence joins TRBV5-1 and TRBJ1-2; a possible D gene is TRBD1 (5 bases). With 1 base removed from V and 4 bases from J, the gap between germline ends came to 17 bases. Germline CDR1 reads SGHRS; CDR2 reads YFSETQ. This CDR3 has 16 amino acids. CDR3 loop: CASSLHGAAAGYGYTF. The CDR3 region has the DNA TGCGCCAGCAGCTTGCACGGGGCAGCGGCGGGCTATGGCTACACCTTC.

The rearrangement uses TRBV6-5 and TRBJ2-1; D remains ambiguous. The CDR3 runs to 13 residues. The V end was cut by 5 bases, the J end by 4 bases, with 9 bases between. Looked up from germline, CDR1 is MNHEY and CDR2 is SVGAGI. The CDR3 nucleotides read TGTGCCAGCAGTCGGATCACTTACAATGAGCAGTTCTTC. Protein product: CASSRITYNEQFF.

This clone occurred once. The chain carries TRBV20-1 and TRBJ2-2; 7 bases line up with TRBD2. V shed 3 bases, J shed 7 bases, and the junction held 5 bases outside the gene matches. The CDR3 totals 13 residues. Per germline, CDR1 DFQATT and CDR2 SNEGSKA (reference sequence). The CDR3 nucleotides read TGCAGTGCTAGTCGGGGGGTGATCGGGGAGCTGTTTTTT. Its translation: CSASRGVIGELFF.

The rearrangement joins TRBV6-5 to TRBJ2-3, with no clear D. Germline V gene data show CDR1 as MNHEY and CDR2 as SVGAGI. The V end lost 6 bases, the J end lost 2 bases, and 6 bases lay between the germline ends. The CDR3 length is 12 residues. The CDR3 protein is CASSRDTDTQYF. The CDR3 DNA follows: TGTGCCAGCAGCCGCGACACAGATACGCAGTATTTT.

J is TRBJ1-2 and V is TRBV19; 7 bases match TRBD1. V lost 5 bases, J lost 5 bases, and 8 bases stayed unmatched. The V gene's germline CDR1 is LNHDA and CDR2 SQIVND (reference sequence). The CDR3 has 14 amino acids. CDR3 region: CASSAWTGVYGYTF. The CDR3 DNA is TGTGCCAGTAGTGCCTGGACAGGAGTTTATGGCTACACCTTC. Looking up the rest from reference TRBV19 and TRBJ1-2 gives the full variable domain: DGGITQSPKYLFRKEGQNVTLSCEQNLNHDAMYWYRQDPGQGLRLIYYSQIVNDFQKGDIAEGYSVSREKKESFPLTVTSAQKNPTAFYLCASSAWTGVYGYTFGSGTRLTVV.

The gene calls are TRBV6-2 or TRBV6-3 and TRBJ2-1; D unresolved. V was cut by 3 bases and J by 2 bases, with 11 bases left in between. Looked up from germline, CDR1 is MNHEY and CDR2 is SVGEGT. This CDR3 spans 15 amino acids. This chain's CDR3 is CASSYLAVPYNEQFF. In nucleotides, the CDR3 is TGTGCCAGCAGTTATTTGGCGGTTCCCTACAATGAGCAGTTCTTC.

The CDR3 region has the DNA TGTGCCAGCATAGGGGATCGGGGCCTGCCAAGGAGCACTGAAGCTTTCTTT. Translating it yields CASIGDRGLPRSTEAFF. The V and J genes are TRBV2 and TRBJ1-1; D might be TRBD1 (5 bases). Per the germline V gene, CDR1 is SNHLY and CDR2 is FYNNEI. The ends were cut back, 7 bases at V and 4 bases at J, with 25 bases in the middle. This CDR3 contains 17 residues.

The CDR3 loop reads CASSPHGLSASEQFF. For the CDR3, the DNA is TGTGCCAGCAGCCCTCACGGTCTGTCCGCCAGTGAGCAGTTCTTC. This sequence joins TRBV21-1 and TRBJ2-1. TRBV21-1 is reported as a pseudogene. The CDR3 is 15 amino acids.

The chain employs TRBV4-3 and TRBJ1-2, with D perhaps matching TRBD1 (5 bases). V lost 1 base to trimming and J lost 4 bases, with 16 bases between them. The CDR3 is 16 residues long. Germline values: CDR1 LGHNA, CDR2 YSLEER. The CDR3 bases are TGCGCCAGCAGCCAAGTGGGTGGTACAGGACGCTATGGCTACACCTTC. Protein: CASSQVGGTGRYGYTF.

This clone was detected only a few times. CDR3 loop: CASTDGVNTGELFF. The CDR3 DNA sequence: TGTGCCAGCACCGATGGAGTGAACACCGGGGAGCTGTTTTTT. The chain links TRBV6-6 to TRBJ2-2; D gene ambiguous. The germline CDR1 and CDR2 sequences are MNHNY and SVGAGI (reference sequence). The CDR3 runs to 14 residues. Trimming shortened V by 7 bases and J by 1 base, and 10 bases separated the two germline ends.

This clone was observed a single time. The chain employs TRBV7-9 and TRBJ2-3; 8 bases fit TRBD2. Germline CDR1 is SEHNR and CDR2 is FQNEAQ (reference sequence). Trimming at V came to 3 bases and at J to 0 bases, leaving 14 bases not matched to a gene. There are 19 residues in the CDR3. The CDR3 loop reads CASSLSKPGGASSTDTQYF. CDR3 bases: TGTGCCAGCAGCTTGTCGAAACCGGGAGGGGCATCTAGCACAGATACGCAGTATTTT.